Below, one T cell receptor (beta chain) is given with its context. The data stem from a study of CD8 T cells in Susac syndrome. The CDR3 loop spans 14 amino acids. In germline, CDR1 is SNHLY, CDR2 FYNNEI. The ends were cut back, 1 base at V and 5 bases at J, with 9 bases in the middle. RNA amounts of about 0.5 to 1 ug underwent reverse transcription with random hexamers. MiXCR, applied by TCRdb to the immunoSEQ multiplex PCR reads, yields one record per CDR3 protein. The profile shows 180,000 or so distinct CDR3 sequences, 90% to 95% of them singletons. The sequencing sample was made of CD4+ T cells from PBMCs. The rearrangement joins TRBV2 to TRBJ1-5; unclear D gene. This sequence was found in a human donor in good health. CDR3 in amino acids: CASSEEDGYQPQHF. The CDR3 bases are TGTGCCAGCAGTGAAGAGGACGGCTATCAGCCCCAGCATTTT.